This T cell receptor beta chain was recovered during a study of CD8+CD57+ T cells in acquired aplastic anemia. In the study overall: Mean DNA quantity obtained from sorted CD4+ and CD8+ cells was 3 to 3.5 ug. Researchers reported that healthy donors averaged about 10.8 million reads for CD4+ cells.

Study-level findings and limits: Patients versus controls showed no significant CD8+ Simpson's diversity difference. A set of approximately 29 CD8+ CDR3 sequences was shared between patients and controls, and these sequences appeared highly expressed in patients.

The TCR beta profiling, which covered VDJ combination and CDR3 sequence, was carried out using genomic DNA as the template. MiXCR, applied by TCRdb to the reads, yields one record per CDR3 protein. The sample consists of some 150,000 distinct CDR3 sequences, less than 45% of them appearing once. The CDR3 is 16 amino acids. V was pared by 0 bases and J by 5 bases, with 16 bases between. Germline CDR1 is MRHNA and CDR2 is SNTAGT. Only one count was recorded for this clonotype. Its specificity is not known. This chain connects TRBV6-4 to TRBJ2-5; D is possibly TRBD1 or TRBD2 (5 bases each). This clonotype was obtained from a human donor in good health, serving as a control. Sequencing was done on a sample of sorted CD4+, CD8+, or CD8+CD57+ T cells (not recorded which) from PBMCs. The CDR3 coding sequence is TGTGCCAGCAGTGACTCGATTATTTTAGGGGAGGAGACCCAGTACTTC. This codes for CASSDSIILGEETQYF.